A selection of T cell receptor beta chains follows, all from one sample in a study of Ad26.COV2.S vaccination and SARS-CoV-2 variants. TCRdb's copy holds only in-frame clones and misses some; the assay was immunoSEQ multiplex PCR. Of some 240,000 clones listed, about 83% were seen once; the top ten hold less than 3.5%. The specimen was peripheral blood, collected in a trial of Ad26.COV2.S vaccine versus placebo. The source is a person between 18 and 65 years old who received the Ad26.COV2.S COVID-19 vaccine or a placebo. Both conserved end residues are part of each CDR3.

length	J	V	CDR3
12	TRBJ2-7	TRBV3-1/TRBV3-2	CASSQARGEQYF
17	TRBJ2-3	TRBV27	CASSPIGTSGNTDTQYF
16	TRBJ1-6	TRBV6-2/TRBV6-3	CASSYPSGQRSPTLHF
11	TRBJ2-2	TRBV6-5	CASGNGVELFF
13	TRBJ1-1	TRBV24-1	CATRTGGNTEAFF
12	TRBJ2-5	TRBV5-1	CASSANQETQYF
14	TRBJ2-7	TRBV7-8	CASSLGGPSYEQYF
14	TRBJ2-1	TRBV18	CASSPKGVYNEQFF
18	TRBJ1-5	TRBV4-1	CASSQDLRGGFNNQPQHF
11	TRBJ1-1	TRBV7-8	CASGTNTEAFF
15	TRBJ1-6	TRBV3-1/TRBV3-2	CASSQAGADNSPLHF
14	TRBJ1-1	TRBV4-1	CASSTYRGLTEAFF
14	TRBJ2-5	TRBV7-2	CASSFRDYLETQYF
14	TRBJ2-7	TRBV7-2	CASSLGTSSNEQYF
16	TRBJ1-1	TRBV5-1	CASSLLPGGGAGEAFF
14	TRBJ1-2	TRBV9	CASNLGERGAESTF
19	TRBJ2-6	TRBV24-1	CATSDGRGGNSSGANVLTF
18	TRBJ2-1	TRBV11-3	CASSYSGTSGGAWNEQFF
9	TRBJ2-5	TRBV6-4	CASSDSWHF
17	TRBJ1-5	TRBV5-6	CASSAGLQGHRTQPQHF
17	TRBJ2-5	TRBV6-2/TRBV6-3	CASSIPGLAGGRETQYF
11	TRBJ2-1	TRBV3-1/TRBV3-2	CASSQGFEQFF
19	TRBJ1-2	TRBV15	CATSGLSAGAPGVFYGYTF
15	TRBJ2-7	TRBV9	CASSASGLAGDEQYF
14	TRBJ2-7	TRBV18	CASSPLPASYEQYF
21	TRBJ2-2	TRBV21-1	CASSSPTGKEGLAVNTGELFF
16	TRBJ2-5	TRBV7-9	CASTYPLEGWQETQYF
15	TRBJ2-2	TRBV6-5	CASTRLAENTGELFF
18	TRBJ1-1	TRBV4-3	CASSQVLGGRPVNTEAFF
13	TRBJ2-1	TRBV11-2	CASSLVGRNEQFF
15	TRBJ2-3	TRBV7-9	CASSPIAYSTDTQYF
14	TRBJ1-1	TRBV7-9	CASSPGQGAVEAFF
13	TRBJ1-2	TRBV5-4	CASSQKTGVGYTF
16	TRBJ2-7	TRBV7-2	CASSLGFAGSSYEQYF
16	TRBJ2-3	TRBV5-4	CASSLEVGLAGDTQYF
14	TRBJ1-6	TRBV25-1	CASSLGTAHSPLHF
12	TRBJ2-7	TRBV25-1	CASLTGGNEQYF
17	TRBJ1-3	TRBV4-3	CASSQGNEGLSGNTIYF
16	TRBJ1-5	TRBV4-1	CASSQERQRGDQPQHF
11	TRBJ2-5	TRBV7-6	CAIRWGETQYF
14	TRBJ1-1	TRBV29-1	CSVEDLGGNTEAFF
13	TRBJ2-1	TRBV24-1	CATRTSGNNEQFF
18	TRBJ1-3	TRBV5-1	CASSVSEVSILDGNTIYF
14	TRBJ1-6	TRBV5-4	CASSLSGDPGPLHF
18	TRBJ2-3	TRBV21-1	CASSKRAVDSGIFYTQYF
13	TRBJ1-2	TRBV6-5	CATMGHLNYGYTF
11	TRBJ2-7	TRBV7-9	CASSLQGGRYF
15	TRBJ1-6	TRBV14	CASSQVGRLTSPLHF
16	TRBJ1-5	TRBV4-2	CASSQGVQGGNQPQHF
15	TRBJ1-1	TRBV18	CASLGTGGASTEAFF